The present T cell receptor beta chain was sequenced within a study of monozygotic twins with inflammatory bowel disease. General observations from the study: Variability may have been added to patient repertoires by differing immunosuppressive treatments. IBD patients shared fewer clonotypes with other individuals than healthy twins, especially patients with disease activity signs.

As to this clonotype: What it binds is not known.

Looked up from germline, CDR1 is SGHDN and CDR2 is FVKESK. This CDR3 comprises 15 residues. TCRdb reanalyzed the 5' RACE reads, giving one entry per CDR3 protein sequence and no DNA. The listing contains under 150,000 distinct CDR3 sequences. Material: blood. The clonotype was recovered from a human donor with ulcerative colitis or Crohn's disease, or a healthy co-twin of an affected twin (not recorded which). The rearrangement uses TRBV14 and TRBJ2-7; the D call from TCRdb, TRBD1, cannot be confirmed without DNA. Here the CDR3 reads CASSQGLQGPYEQYF.